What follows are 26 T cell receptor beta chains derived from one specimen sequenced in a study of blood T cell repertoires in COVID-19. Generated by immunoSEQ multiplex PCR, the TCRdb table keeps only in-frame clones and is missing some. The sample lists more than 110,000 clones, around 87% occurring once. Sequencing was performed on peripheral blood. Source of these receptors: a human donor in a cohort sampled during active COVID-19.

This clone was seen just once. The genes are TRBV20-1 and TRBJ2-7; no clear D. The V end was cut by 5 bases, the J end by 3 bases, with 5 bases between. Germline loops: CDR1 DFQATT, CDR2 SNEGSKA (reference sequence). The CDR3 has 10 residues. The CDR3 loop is CSASIYEQYF. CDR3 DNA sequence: TGCAGTGCTTCAATCTACGAGCAGTACTTC.

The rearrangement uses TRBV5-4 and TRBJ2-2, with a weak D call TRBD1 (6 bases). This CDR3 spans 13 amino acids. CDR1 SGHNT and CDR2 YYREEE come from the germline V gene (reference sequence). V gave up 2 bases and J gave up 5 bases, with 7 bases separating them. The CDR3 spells CASSLGGTGELFF. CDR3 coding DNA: TGTGCCAGCAGCTTAGGGGGAACCGGGGAGCTGTTTTTT.

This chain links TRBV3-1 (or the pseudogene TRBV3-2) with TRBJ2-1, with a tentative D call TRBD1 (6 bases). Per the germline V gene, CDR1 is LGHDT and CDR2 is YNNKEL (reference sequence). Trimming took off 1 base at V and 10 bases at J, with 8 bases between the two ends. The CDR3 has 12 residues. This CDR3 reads CASSQVRGEQFF. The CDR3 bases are TGTGCCAGCAGCCAAGTAAGGGGGGAGCAGTTCTTC.

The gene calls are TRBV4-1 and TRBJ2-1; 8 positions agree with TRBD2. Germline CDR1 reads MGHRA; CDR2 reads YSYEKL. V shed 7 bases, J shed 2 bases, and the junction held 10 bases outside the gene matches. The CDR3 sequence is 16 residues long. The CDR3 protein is CASTQLLADTYNEQFF. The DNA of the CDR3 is TGCGCCAGCACTCAACTACTAGCGGATACCTACAATGAGCAGTTCTTC.

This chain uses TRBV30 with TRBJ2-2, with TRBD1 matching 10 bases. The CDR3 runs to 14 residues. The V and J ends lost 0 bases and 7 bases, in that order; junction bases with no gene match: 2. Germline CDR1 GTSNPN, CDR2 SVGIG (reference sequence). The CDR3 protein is CAWSVTGGNGELFF. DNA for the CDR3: TGTGCCTGGAGTGTGACAGGGGGCAACGGGGAGCTGTTTTTT.

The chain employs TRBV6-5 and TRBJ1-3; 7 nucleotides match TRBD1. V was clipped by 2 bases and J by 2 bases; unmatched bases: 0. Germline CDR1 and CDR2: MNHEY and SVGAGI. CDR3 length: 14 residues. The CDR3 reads CASSYDRAGNTIYF. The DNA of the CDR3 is TGTGCCAGCAGTTACGACAGGGCTGGAAACACCATATATTTT.

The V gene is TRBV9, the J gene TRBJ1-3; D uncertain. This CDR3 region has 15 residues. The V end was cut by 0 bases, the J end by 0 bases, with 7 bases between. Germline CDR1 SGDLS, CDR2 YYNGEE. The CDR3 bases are TGTGCCAGCAGCGTAGACAGCCTCTCTGGAAACACCATATATTTT. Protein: CASSVDSLSGNTIYF.

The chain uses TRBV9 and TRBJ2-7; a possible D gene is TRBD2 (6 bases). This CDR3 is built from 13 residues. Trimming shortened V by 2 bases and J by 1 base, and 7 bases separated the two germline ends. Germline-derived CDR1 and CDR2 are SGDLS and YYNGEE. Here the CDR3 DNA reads TGTGCCAGCAGCGTGGCGGGATCCTACGAGCAGTACTTC. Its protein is CASSVAGSYEQYF.

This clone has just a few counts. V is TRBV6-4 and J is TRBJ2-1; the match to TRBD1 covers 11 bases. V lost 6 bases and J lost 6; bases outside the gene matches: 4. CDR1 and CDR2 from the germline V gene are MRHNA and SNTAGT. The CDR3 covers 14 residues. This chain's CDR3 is CASSPGTGGNEQFF. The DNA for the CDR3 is TGTGCCAGCAGCCCCGGGACAGGGGGCAATGAGCAGTTCTTC.

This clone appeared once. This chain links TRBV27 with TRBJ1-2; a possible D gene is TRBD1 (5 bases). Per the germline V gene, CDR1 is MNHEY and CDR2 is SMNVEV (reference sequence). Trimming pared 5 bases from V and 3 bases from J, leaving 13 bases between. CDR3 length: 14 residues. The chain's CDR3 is CASSARGAHYGYTF. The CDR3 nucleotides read TGTGCCAGCAGTGCCCGTGGGGCCCACTATGGCTACACCTTC.

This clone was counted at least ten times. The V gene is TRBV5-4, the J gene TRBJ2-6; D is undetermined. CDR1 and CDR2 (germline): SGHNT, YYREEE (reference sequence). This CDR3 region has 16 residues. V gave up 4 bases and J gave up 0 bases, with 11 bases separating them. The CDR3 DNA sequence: TGTGCCAGCAGCGCCGGGTCTAGCTCTGGGGCCAACGTCCTGACTTTC. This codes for CASSAGSSSGANVLTF. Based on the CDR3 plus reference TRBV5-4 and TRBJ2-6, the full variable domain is ETGVTQSPTHLIKTRGQQVTLRCSSQSGHNTVSWYQQALGQGPQFIFQYYREEENGRGNFPPRFSGLQFPNYSSELNVNALELDDSALYLCASSAGSSSGANVLTFGAGSRLTVL.

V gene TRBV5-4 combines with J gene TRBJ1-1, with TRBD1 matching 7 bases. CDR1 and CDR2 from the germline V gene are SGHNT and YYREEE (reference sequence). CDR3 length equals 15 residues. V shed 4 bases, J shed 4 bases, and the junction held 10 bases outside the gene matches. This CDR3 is CASSGIEGAGTEAFF. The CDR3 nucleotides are TGTGCCAGCAGCGGCATTGAGGGGGCCGGCACTGAAGCTTTCTTT.

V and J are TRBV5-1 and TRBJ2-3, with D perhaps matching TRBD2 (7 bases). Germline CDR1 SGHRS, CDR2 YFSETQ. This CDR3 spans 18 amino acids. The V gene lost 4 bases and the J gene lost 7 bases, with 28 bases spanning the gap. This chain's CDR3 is CASSAGADGALYLYTQYF. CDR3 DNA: TGCGCCAGCAGCGCGGGGGCAGATGGGGCCCTCTACCTTTATACGCAGTATTTT. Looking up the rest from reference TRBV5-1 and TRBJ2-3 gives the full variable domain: KAGVTQTPRYLIKTRGQQVTLSCSPISGHRSVSWYQQTPGQGLQFLFEYFSETQRNKGNFPGRFSGRQFSNSRSEMNVSTLELGDSALYLCASSAGADGALYLYTQYFGPGTRLTVL.

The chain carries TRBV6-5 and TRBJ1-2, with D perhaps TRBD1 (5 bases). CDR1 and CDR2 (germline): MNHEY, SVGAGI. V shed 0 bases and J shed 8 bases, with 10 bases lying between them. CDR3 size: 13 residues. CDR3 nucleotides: TGTGCCAGCAGTTACTCGAACCGGGGGGGCTACACCTTC. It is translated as CASSYSNRGGYTF.

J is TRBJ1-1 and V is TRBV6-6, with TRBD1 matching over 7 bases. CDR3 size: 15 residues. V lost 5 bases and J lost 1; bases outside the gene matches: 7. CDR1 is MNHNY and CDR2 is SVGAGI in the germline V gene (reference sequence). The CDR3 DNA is TGTGCCAGCAGTCCTATACAGGGGTCGAACACTGAAGCTTTCTTT. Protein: CASSPIQGSNTEAFF.

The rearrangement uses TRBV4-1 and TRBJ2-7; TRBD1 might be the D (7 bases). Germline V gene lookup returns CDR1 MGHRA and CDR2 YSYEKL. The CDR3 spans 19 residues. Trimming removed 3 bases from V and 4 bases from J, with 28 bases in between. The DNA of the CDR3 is TGCGCCAGCAGCCAGATCACAGGGGATCCTAGACTAGGACCGTACGAGCAGTACTTC. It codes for CASSQITGDPRLGPYEQYF.

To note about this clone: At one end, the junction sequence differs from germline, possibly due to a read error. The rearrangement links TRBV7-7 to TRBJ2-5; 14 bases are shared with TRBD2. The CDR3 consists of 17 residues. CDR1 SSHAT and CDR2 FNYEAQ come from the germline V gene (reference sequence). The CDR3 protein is CASSSGTSGGVRETQYF. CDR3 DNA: TGTGCTAGCAGCTCCGGGACTAGCGGGGGTGTTCGGGAGACCCAGTACTTC.

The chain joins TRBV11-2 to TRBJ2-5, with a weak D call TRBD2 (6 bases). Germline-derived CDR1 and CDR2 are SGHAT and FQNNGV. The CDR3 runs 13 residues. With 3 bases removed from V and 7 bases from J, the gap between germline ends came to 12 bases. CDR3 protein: CASSFGGEATQYF. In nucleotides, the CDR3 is TGTGCCAGCAGCTTTGGCGGGGAGGCGACCCAGTACTTC.

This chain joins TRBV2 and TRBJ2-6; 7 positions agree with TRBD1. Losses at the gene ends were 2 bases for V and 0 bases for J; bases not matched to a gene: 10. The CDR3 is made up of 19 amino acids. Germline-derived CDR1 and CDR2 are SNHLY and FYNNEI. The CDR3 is CASSEQSGTANSGANVLTF. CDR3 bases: TGTGCCAGCAGTGAACAGTCCGGGACAGCCAACTCTGGGGCCAACGTCCTGACTTTC.

The CDR3 here is CASSQGGSGYNEQFF. CDR3 coding DNA: TGTGCCAGCAGCCAAGGCGGGAGTGGCTACAATGAGCAGTTCTTC. This sequence joins TRBV3-1 (or the pseudogene TRBV3-2) and TRBJ2-1, with 7 bases fitting TRBD2. Germline CDR1 and CDR2: LGHDT and YNNKEL (reference sequence). CDR3 length: 15 amino acids. The V and J ends lost 1 base and 3 bases, in that order; junction bases with no gene match: 3.

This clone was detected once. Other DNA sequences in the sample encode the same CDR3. CDR3 coding DNA: TGCGCCAGCAGCTCAACTAGCGGGAACACCGGGGAGCTGTTTTTT. This translates into CASSSTSGNTGELFF. This rearrangement joins TRBV5-1 to TRBJ2-2; 8 nucleotides align to TRBD2. The germline CDR1 and CDR2 sequences are SGHRS and YFSETQ. The CDR3 has 15 amino acids. The trim removed 3 bases at V and 1 base at J, leaving 2 bases unmatched.

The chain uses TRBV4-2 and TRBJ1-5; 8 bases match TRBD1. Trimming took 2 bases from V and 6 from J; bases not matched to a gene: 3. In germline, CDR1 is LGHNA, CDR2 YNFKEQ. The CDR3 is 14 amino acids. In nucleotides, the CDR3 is TGTGCCAGCAGCCAAACAGGGGGGGGTCAGCCCCAGCATTTT. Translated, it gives CASSQTGGGQPQHF.

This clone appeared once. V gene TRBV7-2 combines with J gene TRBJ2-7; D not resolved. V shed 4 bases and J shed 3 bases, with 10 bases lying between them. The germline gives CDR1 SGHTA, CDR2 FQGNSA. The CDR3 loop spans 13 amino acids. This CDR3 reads CASSSRWSYEQYF. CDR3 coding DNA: TGTGCCAGCAGCTCCCGGTGGAGCTACGAGCAGTACTTC.

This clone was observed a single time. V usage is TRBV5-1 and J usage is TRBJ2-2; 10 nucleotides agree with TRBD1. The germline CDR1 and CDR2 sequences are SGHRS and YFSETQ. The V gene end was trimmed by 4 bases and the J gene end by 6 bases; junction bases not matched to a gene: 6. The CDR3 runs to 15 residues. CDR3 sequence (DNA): TGCGCCAGCAGCGCCTGGACAGGGGGGGCCGGGGAGCTGTTTTTT. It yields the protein CASSAWTGGAGELFF. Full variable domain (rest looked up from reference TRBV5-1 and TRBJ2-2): KAGVTQTPRYLIKTRGQQVTLSCSPISGHRSVSWYQQTPGQGLQFLFEYFSETQRNKGNFPGRFSGRQFSNSRSEMNVSTLELGDSALYLCASSAWTGGAGELFFGEGSRLTVL.

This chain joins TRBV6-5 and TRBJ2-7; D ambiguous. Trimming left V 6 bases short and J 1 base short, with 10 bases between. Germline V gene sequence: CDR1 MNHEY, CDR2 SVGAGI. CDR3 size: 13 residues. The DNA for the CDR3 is TGTGCCAGCAGCCCCCAAATTTCCTACGAGCAGTACTTC. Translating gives CASSPQISYEQYF.

CDR3 amino acids: CASSLAAGGPRNEQFF. The CDR3, as DNA: TGTGCCAGCAGTTTGGCGGCGGGAGGGCCTCGGAATGAGCAGTTCTTC. The chain employs TRBV27 and TRBJ2-1, with TRBD2 identical over 9 bases. This CDR3 is built from 16 residues. In germline, CDR1 is MNHEY, CDR2 SMNVEV (reference sequence). Losses at the gene ends were 3 bases for V and 7 bases for J; bases not matched to a gene: 10.